This T cell receptor (beta chain) was observed in a study of T cell changes during pregnancy in multiple sclerosis. Clones were sequenced by immunoSEQ multiplex PCR, and TCRdb holds only the in-frame ones, with some missing. The table shows fewer than 140,000 clones, with around 90% occurring only once. Source: peripheral blood, taken before pregnancy. The sequence was obtained from a female donor with multiple sclerosis, enrolled in a pregnancy study.

The CDR3 region is CASSGTGTSTDTQYF. In DNA, the CDR3 is TGTGCCAGCAGTGGCACCGGGACTAGCACAGATACGCAGTATTTT. The V call is TRBV28, the J call TRBJ2-3; TRBD2 is a possible D gene (6 bases). Trimming took 5 bases from V and 0 from J, leaving 12 bases between them. CDR3 size: 15 residues. Germline CDR1 and CDR2: MDHEN and SYDVKM.